Listed below are T cell receptor beta chains from one sample, sequenced in a study of shared clonotypes between healthy human individuals. Clones were sequenced by immunoSEQ multiplex PCR, and TCRdb holds only the in-frame ones, with some missing. The table includes some 2.1 million clones, 90% to 95% detected once. What was sequenced was naive CD4+ T cells sorted from blood. These receptors were collected from a young man in good health. CDR3s leave out the opening cysteine and the closing phenylalanine or tryptophan.

>TRBV6-5|TRBJ1-2
ASSRESNYGYT
>TRBV6-5|TRBJ2-1
ASTYLAGANEQF
>TRBV2|TRBJ1-3
ASSTTGVSGNTIY
>TRBV6-1|TRBJ1-5
ASRAGQNNQPQH
>TRBV4-3|TRBJ2-7
ASSLLAFYEQY
>TRBV6-1|TRBJ2-7
ASRMGVGGYEQY
>TRBV7-9|TRBJ1-1
ASSLDMNTEAF
>TRBV18|TRBJ2-2
ASSLSGANTGELF
>TRBV7-3|TRBJ2-3
ASSLTGQGSLGHTDTQY
>TRBV6-6|TRBJ2-1
ASRDRDSGVYNEQF
>TRBV5-4|TRBJ1-1
ASRLDGANTEAF
>TRBV30|TRBJ1-6
AWESGTYDPIGSPLH
>TRBV6-6|TRBJ1-1
ASSYQEIGTEAF
>TRBV15|TRBJ2-7
ATSQLGQSYEQY
>TRBV28|TRBJ2-3
ATSPPGRSTDTQY
>TRBV27|TRBJ2-5
GSASGGNQETQY
>TRBV7-8|TRBJ2-7
ASSPGLAGGSYEQY